These 3 T cell receptor beta chains were sequenced from one sample in a study of regulatory T cells in long-lasting Graves disease. Investigators prepared the TCR beta libraries by applying iRepertoire HTBI primers and Arm-PCR of CDR3 regions. Each CDR3 protein gets one entry after TCRdb re-called the multiplex PCR reads with MiXCR. The repertoire includes under 250,000 distinct CDR3 sequences, around 20% of them detected once, and 12% sits in the top ten. This sample's time point: newly diagnosed GD, antithyroid drugs for less than 3 months. The TCR library was made from RNA extracted from PBMCs. This sample also appeared in a second study, on T cells in Graves' hyperthyroidism and ophthalmopathy.

Specimen: peripheral blood mononuclear cells (PBMCs), collected at new diagnosis, from a patient treated with antithyroid drugs. The receptors were sampled from a woman in her 30s with Graves disease.

This clonotype was found many times. The V call is TRBV12-3 or TRBV12-4, the J call TRBJ1-1; the D gene is possibly TRBD1 (6 bases). V shed 11 bases and J shed 5 bases, with 18 bases lying between them. The CDR3 length is 13 residues. The CDR3 DNA reads as TGTGCCGCCCGACGTGGGGGCCGGACTGAAGCTTTCTTT. Its protein is CAARRGGRTEAFF.

Many counts were recorded for this clonotype. The chain couples TRBV29-1 to TRBJ1-2; no firm D call. Germline V CDR1 and CDR2: SQVTM, ANQGSEA. There are 15 residues in the CDR3. Trimming left V 0 bases short and J 2 bases short, with 13 bases between. In DNA, the CDR3 is TGCAGCGTTGAAGACGGCAGGACGGGCAACTATGGCTACACCTTC. Its translation is CSVEDGRTGNYGYTF.

This clonotype showed up many times. The gene calls are TRBV12-3 or TRBV12-4 and TRBJ1-3, with TRBD1 identical over 7 bases. The CDR3 runs to 15 residues. V lost 7 bases and J lost 0; bases outside the gene matches: 6. CDR3 in DNA: TGTGCCAGCACTCGACAGGGAAACTCTGGAAACACCATATATTTT. Translation gives CASTRQGNSGNTIYF.